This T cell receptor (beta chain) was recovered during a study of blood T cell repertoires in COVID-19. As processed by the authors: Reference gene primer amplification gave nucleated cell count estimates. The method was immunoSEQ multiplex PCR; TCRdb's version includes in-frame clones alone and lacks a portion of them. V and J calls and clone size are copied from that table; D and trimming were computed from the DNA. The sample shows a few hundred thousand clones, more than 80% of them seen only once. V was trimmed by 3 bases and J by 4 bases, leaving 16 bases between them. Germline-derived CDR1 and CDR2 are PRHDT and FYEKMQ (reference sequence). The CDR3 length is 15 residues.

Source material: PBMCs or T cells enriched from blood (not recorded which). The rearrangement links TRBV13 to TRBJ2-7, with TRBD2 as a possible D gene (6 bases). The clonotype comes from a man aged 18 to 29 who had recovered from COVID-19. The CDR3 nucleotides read TGTGCCAGCAGCTTCAGGTCCGGGGGTTCGTACGAGCAGTACTTC. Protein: CASSFRSGGSYEQYF. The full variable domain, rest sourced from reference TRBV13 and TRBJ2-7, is AAGVIQSPRHLIKEKRETATLKCYPIPRHDTVYWYQQGPGQDPQFLISFYEKMQSDKGSIPDRFSAQQFSDYHSELNMSSLELGDSALYFCASSFRSGGSYEQYFGPGTRLTVT.